This entry concerns a single TCR beta chain. The antigen is undetermined. Some clones are missing from TCRdb's copy, which holds only in-frame ones; the method was immunoSEQ multiplex PCR. The data hold around 30,000 clones, with approximately 74% observed a single time. The record originates from a study of STAT5B mutations in CD4+ large granular lymphocyte leukemia. Broader study findings: Compared with healthy controls (2/35), patient top clones favored TRBV06 (8/27). Approximately 25% of private leukemic clonotypes occurred rarely in other patients' non-leukemic repertoires.

The CDR3 is 14 residues long. Germline V lookup: CDR1 SGHDT, CDR2 YYEEEE. V was pared by 3 bases and J by 5 bases, with 14 bases between. Material: CD4+ T cells from blood buffy coats. The V call is TRBV5-6, the J call TRBJ1-2; D is unclear. The receptor's source is a human donor in good health. The CDR3 DNA reads as TGTGCCAGCAGCTGGAGGGTCCCGGGATATGGCTACACCTTC. As protein: CASSWRVPGYGYTF.